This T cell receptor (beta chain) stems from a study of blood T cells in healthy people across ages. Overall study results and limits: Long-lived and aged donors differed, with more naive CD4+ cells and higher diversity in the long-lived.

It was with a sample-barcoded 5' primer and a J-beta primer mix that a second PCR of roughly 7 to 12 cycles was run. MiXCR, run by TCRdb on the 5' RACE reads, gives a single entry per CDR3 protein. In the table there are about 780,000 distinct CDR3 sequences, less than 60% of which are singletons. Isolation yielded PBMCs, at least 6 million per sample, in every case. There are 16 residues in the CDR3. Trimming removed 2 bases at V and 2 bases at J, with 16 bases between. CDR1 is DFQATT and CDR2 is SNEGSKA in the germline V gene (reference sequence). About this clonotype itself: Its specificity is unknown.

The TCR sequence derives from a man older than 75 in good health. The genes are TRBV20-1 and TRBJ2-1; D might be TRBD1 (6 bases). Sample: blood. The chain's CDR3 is CSARQNREVAYNEQFF. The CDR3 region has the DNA TGCAGTGCTAGACAAAACAGGGAAGTCGCCTACAATGAGCAGTTCTTC.